This TCR beta chain was documented in a study of T cell repertoires in ileal Crohn's disease (dated by TCRdb to the late 2010s). General notes on the study: The median duration of disease was approximately 7.9 years, and at the time of surgery roughly a third of patients were active smokers. All patients had surgery for a complication: stricturing disease in 61% and penetrating disease in about 40%. Roughly half of the patients were given postoperative therapy, with 18 on anti-TNF agents and over 9 on thiopurines. The TCR repertoire was analysed in 55 to 70 patients with Crohn's disease drawn from a prospective multicentre cohort. The study was conducted in parallel with a multicentre cohort that was designed to identify predictors of early endoscopic recurrence following ileocolonic resection. Endoscopic postoperative recurrence was defined as a Rutgeerts score above i0. The study sequenced roughly 170 mucosal samples from some 62 patients, taken at several locations on the surgical specimen and at postoperative endoscopy.

The paper as a whole reports these results and caveats: Compared with CD4 T cells, sorted CD8 T cells contained more high-frequency clones, which suggests that the mucosal expansions were mostly CD8. Endoscopic recurrence was linked to a higher percentage of high-frequency clones at surgery, and recurrence occurred in every patient whose clonality exceeded 26.8% (18/57). A significantly higher proportion of clonal expansions was observed in active smokers at surgery than in non-smokers (approximately 26% vs 20%, p=0.02). Mucosal CD4 and CD8 T cells were sorted and sequenced only in a subgroup of patients, the size of which was not stated.

About 500 nanograms of biopsy DNA per sample were submitted for commercial TCRB immunosequencing. Adaptive Biotechnology amplified CDR3 regions from genomic DNA with a two-step multiplex PCR that controlled for amplification bias. In the first PCR, primers covered every V and J gene segment, and in the second PCR, barcodes and Illumina adapters were added. An Illumina instrument was used to sequence the CDR3 libraries. Under the source paper's analysis protocol: The analysis drew on both the pipelines supplied by the vendor and custom analysis of the raw data in R/Bioconductor running R version 3.3.0. Clonality, ranging from 0 to 1, was calculated as the inverse of the normalised Shannon entropy of all productive clones. High-frequency clones were defined as the share of the repertoire occupied by the top 100 clones, with only clones passing a 95% confidence test being retained. Repertoire diversity was measured with the Simpson index, and overlap between samples was measured with the Morisita-Horn index. Sourced from immuneACCESS, this table was stored by TCRdb with only in-frame sequences that have V and J called. A share of the clones is absent; for the studies checked, an unresolved V gene accounts for under half, and the remainder has no known explanation. That table is the source of V, J and clone size, and D and trimming were worked out from the DNA. The sample profile shows some 5,900 clones; around 85% of them were found once. Around 8.9% of the sample is held by the ten biggest clonotypes.

For this clone: Its cognate antigen has yet to be identified. No qualities accompany the bases; no much larger clone lies one base away.

Adults with ileal or ileocolonic Crohn's disease and an indication for ileocolonic resection were eligible for inclusion. Before DNA extraction, whole ileal mucosal biopsies were kept frozen at -80 degrees C. Genomic DNA was extracted from frozen whole biopsies with a TRizol-based method and quantified on a NanoDrop 2000 spectrophotometer. Including cysteine and phenylalanine, the CDR3 has 16 amino acids. The read is trimmed to its CDR3 DNA, 48 bases read in frame from base 1. Per the germline V gene (reference sequence), MNHEY is the CDR1 and SMNVEV is the CDR2. Ends trimmed: V by 2 bases, J by 8 bases; bases unmatched to a gene: 9.

The clonotype was recovered from an adult with Crohn's disease. This receptor chain uses TRBV27 and TRBJ2-1; 10 central bases correspond to TRBD1. Source material: ileal tissue. This receptor carries the CDR3 CASSLTAGTGVHEQFF. The DNA reads as follows: TGTGCCAGCAGTTTAACCGCAGGGACAGGGGTTCATGAGCAGTTCTTC.